The rows below give T cell receptor beta chains drawn from one sample of a study of identical twins. TCRdb reprocessed the 5' RACE reads with MiXCR, giving one entry per CDR3 protein. The table has more than 400,000 distinct CDR3 sequences, over 12% seen once. This sample also belongs to another study, concerning yellow fever vaccine responses in identical twins.

Sample: CD4+ T cells sorted from blood. These receptors all come from a woman aged 18-29 years in good health. Each CDR3 is given with its conserved first and last residue. The D gene is left open where the match is weak. Some rows have no size entry. The others give once, few or many, or a class for an expanded clone.

v_gene,abundance,len,d_gene,j_gene,CDR3nt,CDR3aa
TRBV12-3/TRBV12-4,few,14,NA,TRBJ2-7,TGTGCCAGCAGTCAAACGGAGGGGCGTGGGGAGCAGTACTTC,CASSQTEGRGEQYF
TRBV7-3,NA,16,NA,TRBJ2-1,TGTGCCAGCAGCTTAGTTTGGGGGAGGAACTTGAATGAGCAGTTCTTC,CASSLVWGRNLNEQFF
TRBV28,NA,15,NA,TRBJ2-2,TGTGCCAGCAGTTCAACGGCAAGGTACACCGGGGAGCTGTTTTTT,CASSSTARYTGELFF
TRBV5-1,NA,16,TRBD2,TRBJ2-7,TGCGCCAGCAGCACCTCGACTAGCGGGAGTCAGGGCGAGCAGTACTTC,CASSTSTSGSQGEQYF
TRBV10-3,few,13,NA,TRBJ1-1,TGTGCCATAGGGACCGGGGCCGACACTGAAGCTTTCTTT,CAIGTGADTEAFF
TRBV5-1,few,15,TRBD1,TRBJ1-2,TGCGCCAGCAGCATTCCAGCCGGGACAGGGGGCGGCTACACCTTC,CASSIPAGTGGGYTF
TRBV29-1,NA,15,NA,TRBJ2-5,TGCAGCGTTGAAGATAAGGGAGCAGGGGTGGAGACCCAGTACTTC,CSVEDKGAGVETQYF
TRBV7-3,once,14,NA,TRBJ2-1,TGTGCCAGCAGGGAGGGGGGAAAGCGGGGTGAGCAGTTCTTC,CASREGGKRGEQFF
TRBV5-1,few,15,TRBD1,TRBJ2-2,TGCGCCAGCAGCGCCGGGACAGGGGGCTCCGGGGAGCTGTTTTTT,CASSAGTGGSGELFF
TRBV12-3/TRBV12-4,few,13,TRBD2,TRBJ2-2,TGTGCCAGCAGTTACCGGGAGGCCGGGGAGCTGTTTTTT,CASSYREAGELFF
TRBV6-4,NA,18,TRBD1,TRBJ1-5,TGTGCCAGCCGACGACAACGAGGGACAGGGCTTAGCAATCAGCCCCAGCATTTT,CASRRQRGTGLSNQPQHF
TRBV12-3/TRBV12-4,NA,15,NA,TRBJ2-1,TGTGCCAGCAGTTTTATGAGAGGTCGGGCCAATGAGCAGTTCTTC,CASSFMRGRANEQFF
TRBV10-3,few,13,NA,TRBJ2-7,TGTGCCATCAGTGCCGACTGGTTGGGGGAGCAGTACTTC,CAISADWLGEQYF
TRBV29-1,few,16,NA,TRBJ2-6,TGCAGCGTTGTAGGGGACGGGACCTCTGGGGCCAACGTCCTGACTTTC,CSVVGDGTSGANVLTF
TRBV6-5,NA,16,TRBD1,TRBJ1-4,TGTGCCAGCAGTTACTCAGGGGGACAGGGTAATGAAAAACTGTTTTTT,CASSYSGGQGNEKLFF
TRBV5-6,few,14,TRBD2,TRBJ2-5,TGTGCCAGCAGCACCCGACTAGCGGGAGAGACCCAGTACTTC,CASSTRLAGETQYF
TRBV12-3/TRBV12-4,NA,17,NA,TRBJ2-7,TGTGCCAGCGGGGAGAGTCGGCGGGGATTCGGATTAGACGAGCAGTACTTC,CASGESRRGFGLDEQYF
TRBV5-1,NA,15,NA,TRBJ1-4,TGCGCCAGCAGCTTGTCGGACGGATGGGATGAAAAACTGTTTTTT,CASSLSDGWDEKLFF
TRBV20-1,NA,16,TRBD2,TRBJ2-1,TGCAGTGCTAGAGGGGGGACTAGCGGGAAGGACAATGAGCAGTTCTTC,CSARGGTSGKDNEQFF
TRBV11-1,NA,18,NA,TRBJ2-1,TGTGCCAGCAGCTTAGAGGTTAGCGGAGCCTTTCTGGGCAATGAGCAGTTCTTC,CASSLEVSGAFLGNEQFF
TRBV2,NA,14,NA,TRBJ2-5,TGTGCCAGCAGAGGATACGAAAAGTGGGAGACCCAGTACTTC,CASRGYEKWETQYF
TRBV12-3/TRBV12-4,few,14,TRBD2,TRBJ2-5,TGTGCCAGCAGTTTAGGCGGGGGGCCGCCGACCCAGTACTTC,CASSLGGGPPTQYF
TRBV5-1,few,12,TRBD1,TRBJ1-1,TGCGCCAGCAGCGACAGGGGTCCTGAAGCTTTCTTT,CASSDRGPEAFF
TRBV5-1,many,15,TRBD2,TRBJ2-1,TGCGCCAGCAGTCGAGGGACTAGCGGAAACAATGAGCAGTTCTTC,CASSRGTSGNNEQFF
TRBV20-1,few,15,TRBD2,TRBJ2-1,TGCAGTGCTAGAGACGGTAGCGGGCCGTACAATGAGCAGTTCTTC,CSARDGSGPYNEQFF
TRBV11-2,NA,18,NA,TRBJ2-6,TGTGCCAGCAGCTTAGGAGGGTTTGCGGGAAGTGGGGCCAACGTCCTGACTTTC,CASSLGGFAGSGANVLTF
TRBV2,NA,15,TRBD2,TRBJ2-3,TGTGCCAGCAGTGCAATGTTAGCGGGAGAAGATACGCAGTATTTT,CASSAMLAGEDTQYF
TRBV5-1,NA,15,TRBD1,TRBJ2-3,TGCGCCAGCAGCAGGCGACAGGGGAACACAGATACGCAGTATTTT,CASSRRQGNTDTQYF
TRBV5-6,few,15,NA,TRBJ2-1,TGTGCCAGCAGCTCCCCCGGCCCCAAGTACAATGAGCAGTTCTTC,CASSSPGPKYNEQFF
TRBV19,NA,15,TRBD2,TRBJ2-1,TGTGCCAGTAGTATATCAGGACTAGCGGACAATGAGCAGTTCTTC,CASSISGLADNEQFF
TRBV5-1,many,14,NA,TRBJ1-1,TGTGCCAGCAGCTTAGCGCTCGGGAACACTGAAGCTTTCTTT,CASSLALGNTEAFF
TRBV7-9,NA,14,NA,TRBJ2-7,TGTGCCAGCAGCTTATCAGCGGAGGGCTACGAGCAGTACTTC,CASSLSAEGYEQYF
TRBV5-1,NA,14,NA,TRBJ2-5,TGCGCCAGCAGCTTGGTCGACCTACGTGGGACCCAGTACTTC,CASSLVDLRGTQYF
TRBV7-9,NA,15,NA,TRBJ2-1,TGTGCCAGCAGCTTAGATGTAGGACCTTACAATGAGCAGTTCTTC,CASSLDVGPYNEQFF
TRBV9,NA,17,TRBD2,TRBJ2-2,TGTGCCAGCATGGAGACTAGCGGGAGTCTGGGGACCGGGGAGCTGTTTTTT,CASMETSGSLGTGELFF
TRBV20-1,NA,10,NA,TRBJ1-1,TGCAGTGCCGTGGGGGGGGCAGCTTTCTTT,CSAVGGAAFF
TRBV6-2/TRBV6-3,NA,14,NA,TRBJ2-7,TGTGCCGGCCGGTTTGGAGGGAGCTCCTACGAGCAGTACTTC,CAGRFGGSSYEQYF
TRBV7-8,few,15,TRBD2,TRBJ2-1,TGTGCCAGCAGCTTAGCGTTGCGGGAGGTATATGAGCAGTTCTTC,CASSLALREVYEQFF
TRBV12-3/TRBV12-4,few,14,NA,TRBJ1-1,TGTGCCAGCAGTTTTACCAGTGGAAACACTGAAGCTTTCTTT,CASSFTSGNTEAFF
TRBV16,few,15,NA,TRBJ1-4,TGTGCCAGCAGCCATTCCGAGTCAAAGTTGGGAAAACTGTTTTTT,CASSHSESKLGKLFF
TRBV11-2,NA,15,NA,TRBJ2-7,TGTGCCAGCAGCGCCGGACTCACGAGCTCCTACGAGCAGTACTTC,CASSAGLTSSYEQYF
TRBV20-1,few,15,NA,TRBJ2-1,TGCAGTGCTAGAGTATGGTTGATCTCCTACAATGAGCAGTTCTTC,CSARVWLISYNEQFF
TRBV12-3/TRBV12-4,many,13,NA,TRBJ2-3,TGTGCCAGCAGTCTCTTAAGATTGGATACGCAGTATTTT,CASSLLRLDTQYF
TRBV4-2,NA,16,NA,TRBJ2-2,TGTGCCAGCAGCCAAGGAGGGGTAGGGGGAACCGGGGAGCTGTTTTTT,CASSQGGVGGTGELFF
TRBV12-3/TRBV12-4,few,13,NA,TRBJ2-1,TGTGCCAGCAGTTTTGACAAAGGTAATGAGCAGTTCTTC,CASSFDKGNEQFF
TRBV18,NA,14,TRBD1,TRBJ2-7,TGTGCCAGCTCAACGGGACAGTCCTACTACGAGCAGTACTTC,CASSTGQSYYEQYF
TRBV2,NA,12,NA,TRBJ2-3,TGTGCCAGCAGTGATGGGGGAGCTACGCAGTATTTT,CASSDGGATQYF
TRBV5-6,NA,16,NA,TRBJ2-3,TGTGCCAGCAGCAAACGCAGGGGTGTCGGCACAGATACGCAGTATTTT,CASSKRRGVGTDTQYF
TRBV6-6,NA,13,TRBD2,TRBJ2-2,TGTGCCAGTTGTGGGGGGGACACCGGGGAGCTGTTTTTT,CASCGGDTGELFF
TRBV20-1,few,14,NA,TRBJ2-7,TGCAGTGCTAGAGGGCCCATTAGCCCGGGCGAGCAGTACTTC,CSARGPISPGEQYF
TRBV28,many,16,TRBD2,TRBJ2-1,TGTGCCAGCTGGGGTAGCGGGCCGAGCTCCTACAATGAGCAGTTCTTC,CASWGSGPSSYNEQFF
TRBV4-1,NA,15,TRBD1,TRBJ2-1,TGCGCCAGCAGCTACGGACAGGGGGCATGGAATGAGCAGTTCTTC,CASSYGQGAWNEQFF
TRBV7-6,NA,14,NA,TRBJ1-5,TGTGCCAGCAGCTTAGAGCAGGGTCGTCAGCCCCAGCATTTT,CASSLEQGRQPQHF